Each of the 6 T cell receptor beta chains below was sequenced from the same sample in a study of T cell responses to AZD1222 COVID-19 vaccine. Sequencing was performed with immunoSEQ multiplex PCR; in TCRdb, only in-frame clones are kept and a portion is missing. The repertoire consists of some 120,000 clones, with 88% occurring once and the leading ten covering under 9.5%. Specimen: peripheral blood, collected on day 0 of AZD1222 vaccination. All receptors come from an adult in good health.

This chain connects TRBV14 to TRBJ1-1; D not certain. Germline V CDR1 and CDR2: SGHDN, FVKESK. With 2 bases removed from V and 3 bases from J, the gap between germline ends came to 7 bases. CDR3 size: 13 residues. CDR3 coding DNA: TGTGCCAGCAGCCAACAGGAGTACACTGAAGCTTTCTTT. Translating gives CASSQQEYTEAFF.

The chain employs TRBV9 and TRBJ1-1, with D possibly being TRBD1 (6 bases). Trimming pared 0 bases from V and 4 bases from J, leaving 19 bases between. This CDR3 comprises 17 residues. The germline V gene encodes CDR1 SGDLS and CDR2 YYNGEE. The CDR3 DNA reads TGTGCCAGCAGCGTAGCTCCGGGGGGGGCAAGCGGCACTGAAGCTTTCTTT. Its translation is CASSVAPGGASGTEAFF.

The count of this clone is one. The chain couples TRBV27 to TRBJ1-1; D might be TRBD1 (6 bases). The CDR3 has 18 residues. The V gene's germline CDR1 is MNHEY and CDR2 SMNVEV (reference sequence). V gave up 7 bases and J gave up 0 bases, with 24 bases separating them. The CDR3 region is CASTVRGTFKGMNTEAFF. The CDR3 DNA is TGTGCCAGCACCGTTAGGGGGACTTTTAAGGGTATGAACACTGAAGCTTTCTTT.

J is TRBJ1-2 and V is TRBV10-3; D possibly corresponds to TRBD1 (5 bases). Trimming took 5 bases from V and 2 from J, leaving 12 bases between them. CDR3 length: 14 residues. Germline CDR1 reads ENHRY; CDR2 reads SYGVKD. CDR3 protein: CAISMSGTNYGYTF. CDR3 DNA sequence: TGTGCCATCAGTATGTCAGGGACCAACTATGGCTACACCTTC.

This chain uses TRBV6-6 with TRBJ2-6, with D tentatively TRBD1 or TRBD2 (6 bases each). Germline V gives CDR1 MNHNY, CDR2 SVGAGI (reference sequence). The CDR3 totals 16 residues. Trimming cost V 0 bases and J 3 bases, with 9 bases left between them. The CDR3 coding sequence is TGTGCCAGCAGTTACTCCGGGGGCGGTGGGGCCAACGTCCTGACTTTC. Amino acids: CASSYSGGGGANVLTF.

The chain carries TRBV18 and TRBJ2-2; the D is unclear. The V gene's germline CDR1 is KGHSH and CDR2 LQKENI. The CDR3 runs 14 residues. V shed 10 bases and J shed 4 bases, with 16 bases lying between them. The CDR3 spells CATSTDWSTGELFF. CDR3 nucleotide sequence: TGTGCCACCTCCACCGATTGGAGCACCGGGGAGCTGTTTTTT.